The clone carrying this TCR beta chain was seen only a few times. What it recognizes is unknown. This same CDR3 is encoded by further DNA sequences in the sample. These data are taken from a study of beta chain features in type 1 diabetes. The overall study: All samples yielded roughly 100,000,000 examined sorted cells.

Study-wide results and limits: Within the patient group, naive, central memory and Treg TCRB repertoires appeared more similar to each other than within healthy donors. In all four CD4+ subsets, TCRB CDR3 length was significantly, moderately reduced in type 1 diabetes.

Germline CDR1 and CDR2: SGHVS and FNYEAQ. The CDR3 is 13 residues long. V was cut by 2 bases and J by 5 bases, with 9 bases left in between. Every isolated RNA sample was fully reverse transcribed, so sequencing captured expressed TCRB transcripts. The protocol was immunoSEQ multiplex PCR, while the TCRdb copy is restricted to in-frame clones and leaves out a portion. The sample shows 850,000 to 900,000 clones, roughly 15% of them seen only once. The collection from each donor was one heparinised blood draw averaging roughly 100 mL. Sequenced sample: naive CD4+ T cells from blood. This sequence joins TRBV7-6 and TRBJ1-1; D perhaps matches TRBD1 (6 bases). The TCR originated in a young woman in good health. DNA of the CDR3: TGTGCCAGCAGCTTACAGGGGAATACTGAAGCTTTCTTT. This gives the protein CASSLQGNTEAFF.